This T cell receptor beta chain was observed in a study of Graves' ophthalmopathy and Graves' hyperthyroidism. Germline assignment: CDR1 SGHTA and CDR2 FQGNSA. V was trimmed by 2 bases and J by 5 bases, leaving 13 bases between them. The CDR3 sequence is 14 residues long. Findings of the study overall: Most thyroid clonotypes expanded beyond 0.001 frequency were also found in blood. Its predictions of ophthalmopathy progression gave the model 70.59% sensitivity and roughly 72% specificity.

Investigators amplified TCR beta CDR3 regions from RNA transcripts. An opening RT-PCR round employed HTBI primers and preceded a second-round multiplex PCR. In TCRdb, the multiplex PCR reads were re-called with MiXCR into one record per CDR3 protein. The data contain about 370,000 distinct CDR3 sequences, about 18% of them singletons. This clonotype has a count of ten or more. The antigen is undetermined. Sequences were obtained from peripheral blood. V and J are TRBV7-2 and TRBJ2-7; D gene uncertain. The clonotype originates from an adult woman with stable Graves' hyperthyroidism. This CDR3 is CASSLLGRSDEQYF. CDR3 sequence (DNA): TGTGCCAGCAGCTTATTAGGGCGCAGCGACGAGCAGTACTTC.